A selection of T cell receptor beta chains follows, all from one sample in a study of shared clonotypes between healthy human individuals. This table comes from immunoSEQ multiplex PCR, and its TCRdb copy is limited to in-frame clones, with some not included. There are about 530,000 clones in the sample; over 60% occur only once, and under 15% lies in the top ten. The sample taken for sequencing was PBMCs. The receptors shown here come from a woman in her forties in good health. Some clones in this sample may be carry-over from other donors' samples. Both conserved end residues are part of each CDR3. A D gene is named only where the DNA matches it firmly. The listing skips clone size in some rows; elsewhere it reads once, few, many or a size class.

>TRBJ2-1|TRBV25-1|NA|TRBD2
TGTGCCAGCAGTTTAGCGGGCCGGGAGGGTGAGCAGTTCTTC
CASSLAGREGEQFF
>TRBJ2-1|TRBV7-3|once|NA
TGTGCCAGCAGCTTAACAGCGAACTCCTACAATGAGCAGTTCTTC
CASSLTANSYNEQFF
>TRBJ2-3|TRBV7-9|NA|TRBD2
TGTGCCAGCAGCTATAGCGGGGCCCCAGATACGCAGTATTTT
CASSYSGAPDTQYF
>TRBJ2-7|TRBV11-2|once|NA
TGTGCCAGCAGCTCTGGGGGAGTGGCCTACGAGCAGTACTTC
CASSSGGVAYEQYF
>TRBJ2-2|TRBV5-1|many|TRBD1
TGCGCCAGCAGCTCCGACAGGGCGCAGAACACCGGGGAGCTGTTTTTT
CASSSDRAQNTGELFF
>TRBJ1-1|TRBV18|NA|TRBD1
TGTGCCAGCTCACGAGCTGGGACAGGGATGAACACTGAAGCTTTCTTT
CASSRAGTGMNTEAFF
>TRBJ2-1|TRBV4-3|NA|NA
TGCGCCAGCAGCCAAGAGGACCGGCCGGGGGGCGAGCAGTTCTTC
CASSQEDRPGGEQFF
>TRBJ2-7|TRBV19|NA|NA
TGTGCCAGTAGCGCCTCCGGGCCCCCGGGGTACGAGCAGTACTTC
CASSASGPPGYEQYF
>TRBJ2-5|TRBV28|once|NA
TGTGCCAGCATCGGCGGGGCAGGAATTGGGACCCAGTACTTC
CASIGGAGIGTQYF
>TRBJ2-7|TRBV6-1|once|TRBD1
TGTGCCAGCAGCGTACAGGGGGCCTACGAGCAGTACTTC
CASSVQGAYEQYF
>TRBJ2-1|TRBV18|NA|NA
TGTGCCAGCTCATCAACAGGGTCCCCGTACAATGAGCAGTTCTTC
CASSSTGSPYNEQFF
>TRBJ2-3|TRBV29-1|NA|TRBD2
TGCAGCGTTGAAGAGGGGACTAGCGGGAGGACAGATACGCAGTATTTT
CSVEEGTSGRTDTQYF
>TRBJ2-2|TRBV11-2|NA|TRBD2
TGTGCCAGCAGCTTAGTGGGCGGGAGGTTCACCGGGGAGCTGTTTTTT
CASSLVGGRFTGELFF
>TRBJ2-5|TRBV19|NA|NA
TGTGCCAGTAGTATGGGACAGTATGGAGGGGAGACCCAGTACTTC
CASSMGQYGGETQYF
>TRBJ1-4|TRBV6-1|NA|NA
TGTGCCAGCAGTGAATGGACCAACCGTGGGGAAAAACTGTTTTTT
CASSEWTNRGEKLFF
>TRBJ2-2|TRBV5-1|NA|NA
TGCGCCAGCAGCTGGACGGTCAACACCGGGGAGCTGTTTTTT
CASSWTVNTGELFF
>TRBJ2-6|TRBV5-6|NA|NA
TGTGCCAGCAGCCCTCGGGGGTCTGGGGCCAACGTCCTGACTTTC
CASSPRGSGANVLTF
>TRBJ2-1|TRBV5-1|many|TRBD2
TGCGCCAGCAGCTCTGGACTAGCGGGATACAATGAGCAGTTCTTC
CASSSGLAGYNEQFF
>TRBJ2-7|TRBV18|NA|TRBD2
TGTGCCAGCTCCCTGGGAGGGAGGGGCTACGAGCAGTACTTC
CASSLGGRGYEQYF
>TRBJ2-7|TRBV7-7|NA|NA
TGTGCTAGCAGCTTATCACCGATGCTCCGCTCCTACGAGCAGTACTTC
CASSLSPMLRSYEQYF
>TRBJ2-2|TRBV27|NA|NA
TGTGCCAGCAGTTGGGCCGCTTGGAACACCGGGGAGCTGTTTTTT
CASSWAAWNTGELFF
>TRBJ2-7|TRBV7-9|NA|NA
TGTGCCAGCAGCTTTCGGGATACCTACGAGCAGTACTTC
CASSFRDTYEQYF
>TRBJ2-4|TRBV4-1|NA|NA
TGCGCCAGCACCCCCGGTATAGCCAAAAACATTCAGTACTTC
CASTPGIAKNIQYF
>TRBJ2-7|TRBV4-2|NA|TRBD2
TGTGCCAGCAGCCAAGATTCCCTGGCGGGAGGGGCCTACGAGCAGTACTTC
CASSQDSLAGGAYEQYF
>TRBJ2-3|TRBV11-2|NA|NA
TGTGCCAGCAGCTACGACCGGGGTGATACGCAGTATTTT
CASSYDRGDTQYF
>TRBJ2-1|TRBV25-1|NA|NA
TGTGCCAGCAGTCTTGAAGGGCACAATGAGCAGTTCTTC
CASSLEGHNEQFF
>TRBJ2-7|TRBV27|NA|TRBD1
TGTGCCAGCAGTCAGTCGACAGGGGGCTACGAGCAGTACTTC
CASSQSTGGYEQYF
>TRBJ1-2|TRBV7-2|once|TRBD1
TGTGCCAGCAGCTCACAGGGGGTCTATGGCTACACCTTC
CASSSQGVYGYTF
>TRBJ2-6|TRBV5-4|once|NA
TGTGCCAGCAGCTCCATAATGAGCTCTGGGGCCAACGTCCTGACTTTC
CASSSIMSSGANVLTF
>TRBJ1-2|TRBV5-4|NA|NA
TGTGCCAGCAGCTTAGGAGTGGGGGGGACCTATGGCTACACCTTC
CASSLGVGGTYGYTF
>TRBJ2-3|TRBV6-6|once|NA
TGTGCCAGCAGTTACGGTGGTAGCACAGATACGCAGTATTTT
CASSYGGSTDTQYF
>TRBJ2-2|TRBV18|NA|TRBD1
TGTGCCAGCTCACCAATCACAGGGGATACCGGGGAGCTGTTTTTT
CASSPITGDTGELFF
>TRBJ2-6|TRBV5-4|NA|NA
TGTGCCAGCAGCCCGGGCGGGGCCTCTGGGGCCAACGTCCTGACTTTC
CASSPGGASGANVLTF
>TRBJ2-7|TRBV10-3|NA|TRBD2
TGTGCCATCAGCCCCACTAGCGGGAGTTGGTACGAGCAGTACTTC
CAISPTSGSWYEQYF
>TRBJ1-4|TRBV4-1|NA|NA
TGCGCCAGCAAGGGCGGCCTGGCAACTAATGAAAAACTGTTTTTT
CASKGGLATNEKLFF
>TRBJ1-5|TRBV28|NA|NA
TGTGCCAGCAGTGGAAAAGGCGGTGGGAGCAATCAGCCCCAGCATTTT
CASSGKGGGSNQPQHF